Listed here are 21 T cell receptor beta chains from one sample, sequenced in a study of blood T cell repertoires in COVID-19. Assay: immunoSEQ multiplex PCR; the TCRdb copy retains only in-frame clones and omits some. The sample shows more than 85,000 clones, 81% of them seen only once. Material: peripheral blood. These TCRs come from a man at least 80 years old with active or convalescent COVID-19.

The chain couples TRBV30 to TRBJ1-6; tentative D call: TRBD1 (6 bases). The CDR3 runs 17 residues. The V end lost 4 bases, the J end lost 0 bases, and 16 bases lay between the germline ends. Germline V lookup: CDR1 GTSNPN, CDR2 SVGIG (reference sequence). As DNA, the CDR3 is TGTGCCTGGAACGACTTAACAGGGAGCTCCTATAATTCACCCCTCCACTTT. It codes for CAWNDLTGSSYNSPLHF.

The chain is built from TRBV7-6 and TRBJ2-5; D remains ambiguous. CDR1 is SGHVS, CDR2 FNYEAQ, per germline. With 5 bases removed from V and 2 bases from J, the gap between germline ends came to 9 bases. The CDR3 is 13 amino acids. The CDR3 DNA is TGTGCCAGCAGCCGGCTAGTGCAAGAGACCCAGTACTTC. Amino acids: CASSRLVQETQYF.

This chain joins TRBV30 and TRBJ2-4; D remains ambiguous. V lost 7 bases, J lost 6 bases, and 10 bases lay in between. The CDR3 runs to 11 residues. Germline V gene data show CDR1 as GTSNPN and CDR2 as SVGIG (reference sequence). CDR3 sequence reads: CALAVGNIQYF. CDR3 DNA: TGTGCCTTAGCAGTTGGAAACATTCAGTACTTC.

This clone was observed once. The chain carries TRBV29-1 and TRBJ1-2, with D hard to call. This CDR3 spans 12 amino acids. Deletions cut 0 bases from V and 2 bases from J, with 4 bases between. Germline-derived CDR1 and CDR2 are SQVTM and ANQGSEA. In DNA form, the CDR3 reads TGCAGCGTTGAAGATTCGAACTATGGCTACACCTTC. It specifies CSVEDSNYGYTF.

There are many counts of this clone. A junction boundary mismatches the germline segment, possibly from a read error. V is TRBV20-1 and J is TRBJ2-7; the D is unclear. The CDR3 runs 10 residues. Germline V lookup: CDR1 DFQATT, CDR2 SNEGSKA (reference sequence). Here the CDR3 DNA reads TGCAGTGCTAGAGAAAGGTTAGGCGGTTTC. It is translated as CSARERLGGF.

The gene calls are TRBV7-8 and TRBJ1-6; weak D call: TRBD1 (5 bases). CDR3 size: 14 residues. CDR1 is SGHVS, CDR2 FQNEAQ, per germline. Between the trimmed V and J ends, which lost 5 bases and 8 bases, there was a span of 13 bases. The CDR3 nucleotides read TGTGCCAGCAGCCCTCAGGGTTTTGATTCACCCCTCCACTTT. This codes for CASSPQGFDSPLHF.

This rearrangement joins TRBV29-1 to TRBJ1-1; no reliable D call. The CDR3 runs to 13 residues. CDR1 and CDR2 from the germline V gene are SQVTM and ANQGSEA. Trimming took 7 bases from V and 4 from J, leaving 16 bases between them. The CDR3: CSAPGPSGTEAFF. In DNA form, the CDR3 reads TGCAGCGCCCCCGGACCAAGCGGCACTGAAGCTTTCTTT.

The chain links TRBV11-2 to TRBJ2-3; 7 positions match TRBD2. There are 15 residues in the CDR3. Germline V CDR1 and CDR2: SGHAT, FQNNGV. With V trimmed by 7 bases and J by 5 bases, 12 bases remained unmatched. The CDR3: CASTKWGEGRDTQYF. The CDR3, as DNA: TGTGCCAGCACCAAGTGGGGGGAGGGGCGAGATACGCAGTATTTT.

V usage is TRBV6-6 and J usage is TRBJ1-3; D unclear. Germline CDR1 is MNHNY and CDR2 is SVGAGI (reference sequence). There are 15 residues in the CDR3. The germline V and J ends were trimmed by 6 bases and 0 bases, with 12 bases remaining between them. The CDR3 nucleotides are TGTGCCAGCAGCCCCAGCGTGGTCTCTGGAAACACCATATATTTT. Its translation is CASSPSVVSGNTIYF.

The CDR3 here is CASSIASYPGTSGRSNEQFF. For the CDR3, the DNA is TGTGCCAGTAGTATAGCCTCCTATCCGGGGACTAGCGGGCGTTCAAATGAGCAGTTCTTC. The chain combines TRBV19 with TRBJ2-1; TRBD2 agrees at 12 bases. The germline CDR1 and CDR2 sequences are LNHDA and SQIVND (reference sequence). CDR3 size: 20 residues. Trimming took 1 base from V and 7 from J; bases not matched to a gene: 17.

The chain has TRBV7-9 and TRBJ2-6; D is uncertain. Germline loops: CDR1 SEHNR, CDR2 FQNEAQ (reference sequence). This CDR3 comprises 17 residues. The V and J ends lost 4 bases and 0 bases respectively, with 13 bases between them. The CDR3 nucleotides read TGTGCCAGCAGCTCACGCCGGAGAAACTCTGGGGCCAACGTCCTGACTTTC. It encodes CASSSRRRNSGANVLTF.

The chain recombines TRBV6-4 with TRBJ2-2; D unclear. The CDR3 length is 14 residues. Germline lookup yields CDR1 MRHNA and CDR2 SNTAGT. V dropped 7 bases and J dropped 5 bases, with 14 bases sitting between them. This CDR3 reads CASKTYSSTGELFF. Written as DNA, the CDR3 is TGTGCCAGCAAGACGTACAGTTCAACCGGGGAGCTGTTTTTT.

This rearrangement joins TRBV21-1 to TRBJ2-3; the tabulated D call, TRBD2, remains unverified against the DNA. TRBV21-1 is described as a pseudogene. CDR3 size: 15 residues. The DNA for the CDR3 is TGTGCCAGCAGAAGTGGCGGGGGGCATGGAGATACGCAGTATTTT. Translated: CASRSGGGHGDTQYF.

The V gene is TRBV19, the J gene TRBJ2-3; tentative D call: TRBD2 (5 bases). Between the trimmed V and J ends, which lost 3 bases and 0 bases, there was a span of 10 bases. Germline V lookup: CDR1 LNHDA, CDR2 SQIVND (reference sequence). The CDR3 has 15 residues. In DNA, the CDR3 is TGTGCCAGTAGTATTGCCAGCGGTAGCACAGATACGCAGTATTTT. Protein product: CASSIASGSTDTQYF.

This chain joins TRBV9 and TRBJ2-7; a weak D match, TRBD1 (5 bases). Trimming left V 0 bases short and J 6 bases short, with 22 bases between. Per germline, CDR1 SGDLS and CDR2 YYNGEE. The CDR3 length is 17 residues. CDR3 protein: CASSVAPQGRTLREQYF. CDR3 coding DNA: TGTGCCAGCAGCGTAGCTCCCCAGGGTCGGACGCTACGCGAGCAGTACTTC.

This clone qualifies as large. CDR3 residues: CASSYDKYNEQFF. The CDR3 nucleotides read TGTGCCAGCAGTTACGACAAATACAATGAGCAGTTCTTC. The genes are TRBV6-2 or TRBV6-3 and TRBJ2-1; the D is unclear. The CDR3 runs 13 residues. Germline V gene lookup returns CDR1 MNHEY and CDR2 SVGEGT. Trimming took 2 bases from V and 4 from J, leaving 6 bases between them.

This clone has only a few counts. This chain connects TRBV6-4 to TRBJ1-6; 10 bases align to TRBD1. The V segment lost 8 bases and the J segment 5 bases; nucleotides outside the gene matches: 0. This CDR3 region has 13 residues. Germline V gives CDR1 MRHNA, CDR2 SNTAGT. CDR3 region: CASGTGDNSPLHF. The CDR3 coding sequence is TGTGCCAGCGGGACAGGGGATAATTCACCCCTCCACTTT.

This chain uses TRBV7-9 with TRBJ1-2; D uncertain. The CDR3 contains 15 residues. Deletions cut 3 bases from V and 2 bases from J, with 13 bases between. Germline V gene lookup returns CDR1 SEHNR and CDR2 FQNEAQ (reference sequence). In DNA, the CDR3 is TGTGCCAGCAGCTTGGACTGGGGAACGAACTATGGCTACACCTTC. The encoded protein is CASSLDWGTNYGYTF.

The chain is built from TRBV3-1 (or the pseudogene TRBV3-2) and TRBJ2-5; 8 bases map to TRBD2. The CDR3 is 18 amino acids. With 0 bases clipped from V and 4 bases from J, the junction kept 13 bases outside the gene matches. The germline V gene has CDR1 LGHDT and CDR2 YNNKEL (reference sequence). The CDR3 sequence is CASSQDYGGGTQGETQYF. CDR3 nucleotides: TGTGCCAGCAGCCAAGATTACGGCGGGGGGACTCAGGGAGAGACCCAGTACTTC.

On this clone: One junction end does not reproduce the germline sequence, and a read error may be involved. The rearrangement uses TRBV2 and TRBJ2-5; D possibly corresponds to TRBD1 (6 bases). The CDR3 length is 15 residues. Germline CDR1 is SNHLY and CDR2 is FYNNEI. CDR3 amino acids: CASREDRSRQETQYF. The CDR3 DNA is TGTGCCAGCAGAGAAGACAGGAGCCGCCAAGAGACCCAGTACTTC. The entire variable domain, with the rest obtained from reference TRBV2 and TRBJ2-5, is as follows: EPEVTQTPSHQVTQMGQEVILRCVPISNHLYFYWYRQILGQKVEFLVSFYNNEISEKSEIFDDQFSVERPDGSNFTLKIRSTKLEDSAMYFCASREDRSRQETQYFGPGTRLLVL.

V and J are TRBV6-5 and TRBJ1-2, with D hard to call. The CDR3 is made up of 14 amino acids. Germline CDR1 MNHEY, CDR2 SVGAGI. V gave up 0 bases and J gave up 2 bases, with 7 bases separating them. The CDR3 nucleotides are TGTGCCAGCAGTTACTCTGGCGGGAACTATGGCTACACCTTC. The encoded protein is CASSYSGGNYGYTF.